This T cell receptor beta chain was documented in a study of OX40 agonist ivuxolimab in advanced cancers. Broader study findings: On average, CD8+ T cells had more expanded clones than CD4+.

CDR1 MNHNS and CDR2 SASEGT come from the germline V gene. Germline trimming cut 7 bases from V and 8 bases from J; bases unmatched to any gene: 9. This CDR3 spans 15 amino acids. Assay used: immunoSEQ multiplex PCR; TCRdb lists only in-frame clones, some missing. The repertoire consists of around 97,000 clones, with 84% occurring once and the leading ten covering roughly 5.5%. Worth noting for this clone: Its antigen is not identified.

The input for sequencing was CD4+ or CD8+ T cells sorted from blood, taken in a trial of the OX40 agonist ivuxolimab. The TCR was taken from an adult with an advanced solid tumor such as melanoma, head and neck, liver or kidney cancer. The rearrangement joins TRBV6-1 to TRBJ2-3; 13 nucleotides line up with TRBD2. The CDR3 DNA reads TGTGCCAGCACCACTAGCGGGGGGGCGTCTGGTACGCAGTATTTT. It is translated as CASTTSGGASGTQYF.